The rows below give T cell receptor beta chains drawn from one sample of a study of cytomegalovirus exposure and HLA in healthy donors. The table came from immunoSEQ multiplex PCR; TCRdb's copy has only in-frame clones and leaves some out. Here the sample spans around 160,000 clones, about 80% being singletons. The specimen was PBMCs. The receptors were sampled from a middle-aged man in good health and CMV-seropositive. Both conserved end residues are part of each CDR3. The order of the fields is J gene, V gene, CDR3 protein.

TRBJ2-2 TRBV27 CASSKGTGGRTGELFF
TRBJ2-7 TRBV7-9 CASSSPSSRGYEQYF
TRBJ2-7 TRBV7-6 CASSLARQGEQYF
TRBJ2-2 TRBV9 CASGLAGGPSHTGELFF
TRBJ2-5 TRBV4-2 CASSLVVAGQETQYF
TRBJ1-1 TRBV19 CASAVAARGRNTEAFF
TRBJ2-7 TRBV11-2 CASSLLGLAGAAGVYEQYF
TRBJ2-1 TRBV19 CASSMDRVHEQFF
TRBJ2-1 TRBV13 CASSRDSYNEQFF
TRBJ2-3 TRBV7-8 CASSLAGGGASDTQYF
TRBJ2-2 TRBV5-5 CASSLGHLRTGELFF
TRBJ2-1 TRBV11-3 CASSPPQRPKYNEQFF
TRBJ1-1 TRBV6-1 CASTISGSTEAFF
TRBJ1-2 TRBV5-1 CASRYRQGYGYTF
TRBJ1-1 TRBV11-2 CASSFLMSTRTPVEAFF
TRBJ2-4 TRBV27 CATTTLAKNIQYF
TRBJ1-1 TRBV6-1 CASSRQDLMNTEAFF
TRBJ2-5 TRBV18 CASSPGLDGGTQYF
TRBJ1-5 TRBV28 CASSNSGTGDNQPQHF
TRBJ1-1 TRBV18 CASSPPGQMNTEAFF